The rows below give T cell receptor beta chains drawn from one sample of a study of blood T cell repertoires in COVID-19. Repertoires were generated with immunoSEQ multiplex PCR, while TCRdb's copy carries only in-frame clones and drops some. This table has some 340,000 clones, roughly 90% appearing once. The source material was PBMCs or T cells enriched from blood (not recorded which). The receptors were gathered from a woman between 25 and 40 years old who had been exposed to COVID-19. The CDR3 runs from the conserved cysteine through the conserved F or W. The D gene is left open where the match is weak. Clone size appears in some rows only: once, few, many, or a class for an expanded clone.

len,v_gene,j_gene,abundance,d_gene,CDR3nt,CDR3aa
13,TRBV6-5,TRBJ2-7,-,-,TGTGCCAGCAGTTCCCGAGACATAGTGCGGCAGTACTTC,CASSSRDIVRQYF
15,TRBV6-5,TRBJ1-6,few,TRBD1,TGTGCCAGCATTATGACCGGACAGGTGGAATCACCCCTCCACTTT,CASIMTGQVESPLHF
15,TRBV9,TRBJ2-5,-,-,TGTGCCAGCAGCGTATTAGGGAGTTACCAAGAGACCCAGTACTTC,CASSVLGSYQETQYF
14,TRBV5-1,TRBJ2-1,-,TRBD2,TGCGCCAGCAGCCTGGGGACTAGGGCAGATGAGCAGTTCTTC,CASSLGTRADEQFF
12,TRBV2,TRBJ2-3,few,-,TGTGCCAGCATCTCTGGACATGATACGCAGTATTTT,CASISGHDTQYF
17,TRBV9,TRBJ2-2,-,-,TGTGCCAGCAGCGTACCTTCCAAAACTGCGAACACCGGGGAGCTGTTTTTT,CASSVPSKTANTGELFF
13,TRBV9,TRBJ2-3,-,-,TGTGCCAGCAGCGTAGGGGGAGCAGATACGCAGTATTTT,CASSVGGADTQYF
14,TRBV7-8,TRBJ1-3,-,-,TGTGCCAGCAGCTTAGGCTCCGCGTCTAACACCATATATTTT,CASSLGSASNTIYF
18,TRBV4-1,TRBJ1-3,-,-,TGCGCCAGCAGCCAAGAGTGGGAGAAAGTTTTCTCTGGAAACACCATATATTTT,CASSQEWEKVFSGNTIYF
13,TRBV6-5,TRBJ1-2,once,TRBD1,TGTGCCAGCAGGGCGACAGGGAACTATGGCTACACCTTC,CASRATGNYGYTF
16,TRBV15,TRBJ1-2,-,-,TGTGCCACCAGCAGAGATTTGGCAGGGGTACTGGGTGGCTACACCTTC,CATSRDLAGVLGGYTF
16,TRBV13,TRBJ2-3,-,TRBD2,TGTGCCAGCAGCTTCCTTAAGCGGGGGTTATCACATACGCAGTATTTT,CASSFLKRGLSHTQYF
15,TRBV30,TRBJ1-1,-,-,TGTGCCTGGATAGGACACATCAGTACCAACACTGAAGCTTTCTTT,CAWIGHISTNTEAFF
15,TRBV5-6,TRBJ2-3,-,TRBD2,TGTGCCAGCAGCTTCGAGCGGGGGGGCCTATATACGCAGTATTTT,CASSFERGGLYTQYF
13,TRBV11-2,TRBJ2-7,-,-,TGTGCCAGCAGCTTGGGACATCGCTACGAGCAGTACTTC,CASSLGHRYEQYF
14,TRBV7-6,TRBJ2-2,-,TRBD1,TGTGCCAGCAGTTTCGACAGGGTTGTCGGGGAGCTGTTTTTT,CASSFDRVVGELFF
15,TRBV6-5,TRBJ2-2,-,TRBD1,TGTGCCAGCCCTCCGGGACAGTCGAACACCGGGGAGCTGTTTTTT,CASPPGQSNTGELFF
15,TRBV4-3,TRBJ2-3,-,TRBD1,TGCGCCAGCAGCCGAGGACAGGGAGGACAAGATACGCAGTATTTT,CASSRGQGGQDTQYF
14,TRBV7-2,TRBJ1-2,-,TRBD1,TGTGCCAGCAGCTTGGGGACAGTGAGCTATGGCTACACCTTC,CASSLGTVSYGYTF
13,TRBV12-3/TRBV12-4,TRBJ2-5,-,-,TGTGCCAGCAGTTTACCAGGGGGGGAGACCCAGTACTTC,CASSLPGGETQYF
15,TRBV7-9,TRBJ1-1,-,-,TGTGCCAGCACCTCCGCTTTTCAGGTGAACACTGAAGCTTTCTTT,CASTSAFQVNTEAFF
16,TRBV5-1,TRBJ2-1,once,TRBD2,TGCGCCAGCAGCTTGGACCTAGCGGATTATTACAATGAGCAGTTCTTC,CASSLDLADYYNEQFF
14,TRBV6-4,TRBJ2-3,-,-,TGTGCCAGCAGTGTGGACAGTAGCACAGATACGCAGTATTTT,CASSVDSSTDTQYF